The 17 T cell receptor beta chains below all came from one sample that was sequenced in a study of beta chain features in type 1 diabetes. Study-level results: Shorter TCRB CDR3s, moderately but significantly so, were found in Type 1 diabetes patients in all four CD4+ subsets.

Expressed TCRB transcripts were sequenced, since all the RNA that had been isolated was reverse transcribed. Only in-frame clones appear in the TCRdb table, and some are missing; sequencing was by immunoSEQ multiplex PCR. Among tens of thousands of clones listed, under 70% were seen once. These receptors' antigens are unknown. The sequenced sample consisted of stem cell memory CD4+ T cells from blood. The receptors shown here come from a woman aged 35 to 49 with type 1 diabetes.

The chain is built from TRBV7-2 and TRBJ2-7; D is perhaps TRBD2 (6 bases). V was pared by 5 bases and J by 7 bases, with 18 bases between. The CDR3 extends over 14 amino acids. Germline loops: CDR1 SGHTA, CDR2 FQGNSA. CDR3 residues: CASSQNSGQEEQYF. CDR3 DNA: TGTGCCAGCAGCCAGAATAGCGGACAAGAGGAGCAGTACTTC.

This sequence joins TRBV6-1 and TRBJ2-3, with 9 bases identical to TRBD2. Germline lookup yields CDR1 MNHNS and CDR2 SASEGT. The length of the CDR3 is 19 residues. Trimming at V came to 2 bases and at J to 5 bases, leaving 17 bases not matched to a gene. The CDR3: CASSEQGGSGGGALDTQYF. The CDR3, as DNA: TGTGCCAGCAGTGAACAGGGGGGCTCGGGCGGGGGGGCGTTAGATACGCAGTATTTT.

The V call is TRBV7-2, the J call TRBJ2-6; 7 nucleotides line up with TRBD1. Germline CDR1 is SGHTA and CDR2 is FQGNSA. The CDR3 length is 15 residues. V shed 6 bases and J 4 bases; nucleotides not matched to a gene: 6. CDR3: CASSFQGVGANVLTF. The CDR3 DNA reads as TGTGCCAGCAGTTTTCAGGGGGTCGGGGCCAACGTCCTGACTTTC.

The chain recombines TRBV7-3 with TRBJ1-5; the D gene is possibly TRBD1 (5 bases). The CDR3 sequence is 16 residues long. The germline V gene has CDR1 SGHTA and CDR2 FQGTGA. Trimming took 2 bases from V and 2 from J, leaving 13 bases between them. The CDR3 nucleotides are TGTGCCAGCAGCTTAGGTCGGGGGGTGGGCAATCAGCCCCAGCATTTT. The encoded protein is CASSLGRGVGNQPQHF.

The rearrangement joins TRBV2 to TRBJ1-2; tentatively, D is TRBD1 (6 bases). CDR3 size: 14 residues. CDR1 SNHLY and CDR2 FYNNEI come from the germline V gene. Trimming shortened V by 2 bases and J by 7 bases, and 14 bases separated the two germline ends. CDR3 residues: CASSEIGGAGGYTF. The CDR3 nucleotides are TGTGCCAGCAGTGAAATCGGGGGGGCCGGTGGCTACACCTTC.

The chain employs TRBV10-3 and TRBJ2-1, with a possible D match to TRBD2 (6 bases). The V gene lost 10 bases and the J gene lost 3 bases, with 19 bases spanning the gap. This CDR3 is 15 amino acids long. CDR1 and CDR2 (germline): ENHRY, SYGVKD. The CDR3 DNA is TGTGCCACCCACTTGGGAGGAGATATCTACAATGAGCAGTTCTTC. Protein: CATHLGGDIYNEQFF.

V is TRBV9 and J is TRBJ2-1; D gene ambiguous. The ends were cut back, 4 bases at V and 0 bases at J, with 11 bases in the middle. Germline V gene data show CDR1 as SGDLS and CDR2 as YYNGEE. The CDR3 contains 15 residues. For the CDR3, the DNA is TGTGCCAGCAGCCCCGAAATCGGCTCCTACAATGAGCAGTTCTTC. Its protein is CASSPEIGSYNEQFF.

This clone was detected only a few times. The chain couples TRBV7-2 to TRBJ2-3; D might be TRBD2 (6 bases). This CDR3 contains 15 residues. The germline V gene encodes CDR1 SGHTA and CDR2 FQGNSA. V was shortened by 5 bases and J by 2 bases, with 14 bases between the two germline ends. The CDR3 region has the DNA TGTGCCAGCAGCGGAGGGGCATTCTTCACAGATACGCAGTATTTT. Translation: CASSGGAFFTDTQYF.

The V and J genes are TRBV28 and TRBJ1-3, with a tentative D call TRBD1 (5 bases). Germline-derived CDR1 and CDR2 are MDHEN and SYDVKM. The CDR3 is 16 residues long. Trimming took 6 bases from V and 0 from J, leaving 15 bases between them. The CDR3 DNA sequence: TGTGCCAGCAGGCCCCCGGAGGGGCTCTCTGGAAACACCATATATTTT. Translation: CASRPPEGLSGNTIYF.

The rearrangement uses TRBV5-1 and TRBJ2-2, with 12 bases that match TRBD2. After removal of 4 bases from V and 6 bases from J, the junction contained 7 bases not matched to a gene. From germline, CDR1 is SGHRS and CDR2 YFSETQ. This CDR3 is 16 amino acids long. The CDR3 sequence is CASSPHTSGRSGELFF. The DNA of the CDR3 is TGCGCCAGCAGCCCCCATACTAGCGGGAGGTCCGGGGAGCTGTTTTTT.

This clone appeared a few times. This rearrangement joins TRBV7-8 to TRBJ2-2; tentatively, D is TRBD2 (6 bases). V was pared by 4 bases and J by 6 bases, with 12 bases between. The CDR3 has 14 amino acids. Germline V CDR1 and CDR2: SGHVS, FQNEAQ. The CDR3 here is CASSWDGGSGELFF. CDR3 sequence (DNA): TGTGCCAGCAGCTGGGACGGGGGTTCCGGGGAGCTGTTTTTT.

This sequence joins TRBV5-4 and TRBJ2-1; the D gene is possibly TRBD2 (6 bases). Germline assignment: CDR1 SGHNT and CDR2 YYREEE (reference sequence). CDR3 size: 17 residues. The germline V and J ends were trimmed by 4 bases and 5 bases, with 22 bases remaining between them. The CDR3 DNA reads TGTGCCAGCAGCCCCTTCAATCCCAGGGAGGTGAACAATGAGCAGTTCTTC. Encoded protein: CASSPFNPREVNNEQFF.

The CDR3 DNA reads as TGTGCCAGCAGCTTACAAGGGGGCACCGGGGAGCTGTTTTTT. Protein sequence: CASSLQGGTGELFF. The genes are TRBV4-2 and TRBJ2-2; D perhaps matches TRBD1 (6 bases). Trimming removed 5 bases from V and 4 bases from J, with 11 bases in between. This CDR3 has 14 amino acids. CDR1 LGHNA and CDR2 YNFKEQ come from the germline V gene.

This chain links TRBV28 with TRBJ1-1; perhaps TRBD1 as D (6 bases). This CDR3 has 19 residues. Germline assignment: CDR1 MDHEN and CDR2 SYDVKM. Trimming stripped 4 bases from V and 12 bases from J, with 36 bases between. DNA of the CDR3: TGTGCCAGCAGTTCCGACCCCCGAACCTGGGGGCTCCACGGACGGATAACTTTCTTT. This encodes CASSSDPRTWGLHGRITFF.

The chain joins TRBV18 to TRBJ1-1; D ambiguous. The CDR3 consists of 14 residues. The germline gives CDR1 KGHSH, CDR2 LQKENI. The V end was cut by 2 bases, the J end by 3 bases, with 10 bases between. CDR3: CASSPEEGYTEAFF. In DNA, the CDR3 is TGTGCCAGCTCACCAGAGGAGGGTTACACTGAAGCTTTCTTT.

Written as DNA, the CDR3 is TGTGCCAGCAGCATACAGGGGCACGCAGAGACCCAGTACTTC. Its protein is CASSIQGHAETQYF. The chain has TRBV7-9 and TRBJ2-5, with 7 bases identical to TRBD1. Unmatched junction bases numbered 7, after V lost 5 bases and J lost 4 bases. Germline V gene data show CDR1 as SEHNR and CDR2 as FQNEAQ (reference sequence). This CDR3 is built from 14 residues.

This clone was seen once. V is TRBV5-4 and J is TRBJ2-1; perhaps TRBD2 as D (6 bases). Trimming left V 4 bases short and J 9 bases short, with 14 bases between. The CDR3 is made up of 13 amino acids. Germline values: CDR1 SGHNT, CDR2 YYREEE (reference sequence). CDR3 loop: CASSQERGGEQFF. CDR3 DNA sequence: TGTGCCAGCAGCCAAGAAAGGGGAGGTGAGCAGTTCTTC.